The 21 T cell receptor beta chains listed next were all sequenced from one sample in a study of control samples from healthy donors and cancer patients. Using immunoSEQ multiplex PCR, the repertoire was profiled, and TCRdb retains in-frame clones only, with some absent. This table has over 55,000 clones, 75% to 95% appearing once. The sample was PBMCs. The receptors derive from a man aged 30 to 39 with colorectal cancer.

This clone was picked up one time. V is TRBV6-2 or TRBV6-3 and J is TRBJ2-2, with D maybe TRBD1 (5 bases). Germline assignment: CDR1 MNHEY and CDR2 SVGEGT. The V end was cut by 2 bases, the J end by 6 bases, with 13 bases between. The length of the CDR3 is 15 residues. CDR3 amino acids: CASSYLSLGPGELFF. In nucleotides, the CDR3 is TGTGCCAGCAGTTACCTTTCCTTGGGGCCCGGGGAGCTGTTTTTT.

The chain carries TRBV19 and TRBJ2-2; 9 bases agree with TRBD1. CDR1 LNHDA and CDR2 SQIVND come from the germline V gene (reference sequence). The trim removed 7 bases at V and 1 base at J, leaving 4 bases unmatched. The CDR3 is 15 residues long. DNA of the CDR3: TGTGCCAGTACCCCGGGACAGGGGAACACCGGGGAGCTGTTTTTT. Translating gives CASTPGQGNTGELFF. The full variable domain, with the rest looked up from reference TRBV19 and TRBJ2-2, is DGGITQSPKYLFRKEGQNVTLSCEQNLNHDAMYWYRQDPGQGLRLIYYSQIVNDFQKGDIAEGYSVSREKKESFPLTVTSAQKNPTAFYLCASTPGQGNTGELFFGEGSRLTVL.

The V and J genes are TRBV6-4 and TRBJ2-3, with 10 positions matching TRBD2. CDR3 length equals 15 residues. After removal of 5 bases from V and 3 bases from J, the junction contained 5 bases not matched to a gene. Germline V CDR1 and CDR2: MRHNA, SNTAGT. CDR3 bases: TGTGCCAGCAGTCAACTAGCGGGGAAAACAGATACGCAGTATTTT. Amino acids: CASSQLAGKTDTQYF.

The CDR3 DNA sequence: TGTGCCAGTAGCCATACCGGGACAGGGGCCCGAAACACCATATATTTT. It specifies CASSHTGTGARNTIYF. The V call is TRBV19, the J call TRBJ1-3, with TRBD1 identical over 10 bases. There are 16 residues in the CDR3. J lost 5 bases, V lost 6 bases, and 10 bases had no gene match. Germline values: CDR1 LNHDA, CDR2 SQIVND (reference sequence).

This clone was picked up one time. V is TRBV7-9 and J is TRBJ1-2, with TRBD1 identical over 7 bases. This CDR3 region has 13 residues. Trimming removed 3 bases from V and 4 bases from J; junction bases left unmatched: 2. Germline V gene data show CDR1 as SEHNR and CDR2 as FQNEAQ (reference sequence). In nucleotides, the CDR3 is TGTGCCAGCAGCTTCGCAGGGGGCTATGGCTACACCTTC. It codes for CASSFAGGYGYTF.

V usage is TRBV6-1 and J usage is TRBJ2-1, with D unresolved. Looked up from germline, CDR1 is MNHNS and CDR2 is SASEGT. The CDR3 has 16 residues. With 4 bases removed from V and 3 bases from J, the gap between germline ends came to 16 bases. The CDR3 spells CASSGLRKSFYNEQFF. The CDR3 DNA sequence: TGTGCCAGCAGTGGACTCAGAAAATCATTCTACAATGAGCAGTTCTTC.

This chain uses TRBV5-5 with TRBJ1-2, with TRBD1 as a possible D gene (5 bases). Deletions cut 0 bases from V and 7 bases from J, with 13 bases between. The CDR3 loop spans 14 amino acids. Per the germline V gene, CDR1 is SGHKS and CDR2 is YYEKEE (reference sequence). CDR3 protein: CASSLGMTGPGYTF. The DNA for the CDR3 is TGTGCCAGCAGCTTGGGTATGACGGGGCCTGGCTACACCTTC. The variable domain in full, with the rest retrieved from reference TRBV5-5 and TRBJ1-2, is DAGVTQSPTHLIKTRGQQVTLRCSPISGHKSVSWYQQVLGQGPQFIFQYYEKEERGRGNFPDRFSARQFPNYSSELNVNALLLGDSALYLCASSLGMTGPGYTFGSGTRLTVV.

The chain combines TRBV18 with TRBJ2-2; either TRBD1 or TRBD2 may supply D (5 bases each). CDR3 length equals 19 residues. Germline loops: CDR1 KGHSH, CDR2 LQKENI. Deletions cut 0 bases from V and 1 base from J, with 18 bases between. CDR3 loop: CASSPPLMHGTGNTGELFF. The CDR3 nucleotides read TGTGCCAGCTCACCACCACTCATGCACGGGACGGGGAACACCGGGGAGCTGTTTTTT.

The chain employs TRBV6-1 and TRBJ2-1; tentative D call: TRBD1 (5 bases). Germline assignment: CDR1 MNHNS and CDR2 SASEGT. Trimming pared 2 bases from V and 7 bases from J, leaving 15 bases between. The CDR3 is 15 amino acids. DNA of the CDR3: TGTGCCAGCAGTGAACCAGGGTCGCCCCTGAATGAGCAGTTCTTC. It translates to CASSEPGSPLNEQFF.

J is TRBJ2-1 and V is TRBV5-1; 8 bases line up with TRBD1. V dropped 0 bases and J dropped 5; count of bases not matched to a gene: 4. The CDR3 totals 15 residues. Germline V CDR1 and CDR2: SGHRS, YFSETQ. CDR3 sequence reads: CASSLVQGANNEQFF. The CDR3 DNA is TGCGCCAGCAGCTTGGTCCAGGGGGCGAACAATGAGCAGTTCTTC. Full variable domain (missing parts from reference TRBV5-1 and TRBJ2-1): KAGVTQTPRYLIKTRGQQVTLSCSPISGHRSVSWYQQTPGQGLQFLFEYFSETQRNKGNFPGRFSGRQFSNSRSEMNVSTLELGDSALYLCASSLVQGANNEQFFGPGTRLTVL.

The gene calls are TRBV5-1 and TRBJ1-2; 8 bases fit TRBD1. V lost 0 bases to trimming and J lost 8 bases; unmatched junction nucleotides: 9. Germline values: CDR1 SGHRS, CDR2 YFSETQ. This CDR3 has 15 amino acids. The CDR3 protein is CASSLEARGLRGYTF. In DNA, the CDR3 is TGCGCCAGCAGCTTGGAGGCCAGGGGGCTACGGGGCTACACCTTC.

The chain couples TRBV7-9 to TRBJ1-4; weak D call: TRBD1 (6 bases). CDR3 length: 15 amino acids. V gave up 8 bases and J gave up 4 bases, with 17 bases separating them. Germline V gene data show CDR1 as SEHNR and CDR2 as FQNEAQ (reference sequence). The CDR3 nucleotides are TGTGCCAGCTCCCCCGGGGGGCAGCTTAATGAAAAACTGTTTTTT. The encoded protein is CASSPGGQLNEKLFF. The entire variable domain, with the rest obtained from reference TRBV7-9 and TRBJ1-4, is as follows: DTGVSQNPRHKITKRGQNVTFRCDPISEHNRLYWYRQTLGQGPEFLTYFQNEAQLEKSRLLSDRFSAERPKGSFSTLEIQRTEQGDSAMYLCASSPGGQLNEKLFFGSGTQLSVL.

This clone was seen more than once but under ten times. This sequence joins TRBV6-5 and TRBJ1-2, with D uncertain. The CDR3 is 13 amino acids. V was shortened by 5 bases and J by 2 bases, with 9 bases between the two germline ends. Germline values: CDR1 MNHEY, CDR2 SVGAGI. In nucleotides, the CDR3 is TGTGCCAGCAGTAGGAATAGGAACTATGGCTACACCTTC. Encoded protein: CASSRNRNYGYTF.

The genes are TRBV15 and TRBJ1-2, with D unresolved. The CDR3 is made up of 15 amino acids. V lost 0 bases to trimming and J lost 3 bases, with 11 bases between them. The germline CDR1 and CDR2 sequences are LNHNV and YYDKDF (reference sequence). CDR3 nucleotides: TGTGCCACCAGCAGAGAAAGTTGGGGTGACTATGGCTACACCTTC. It translates to CATSRESWGDYGYTF.

The chain combines TRBV11-2 with TRBJ2-3; 7 positions match TRBD1. CDR3 length: 14 residues. Looked up from germline, CDR1 is SGHAT and CDR2 is FQNNGV. Germline trimming cut 5 bases from V and 3 bases from J; bases unmatched to any gene: 5. The CDR3: CASSTRDSTDTQYF. The CDR3 coding sequence is TGTGCCAGCAGCACCCGGGACAGTACAGATACGCAGTATTTT. The full variable domain, completed using reference TRBV11-2 and TRBJ2-3, is EAGVAQSPRYKIIEKRQSVAFWCNPISGHATLYWYQQILGQGPKLLIQFQNNGVVDDSQLPKDRFSAERLKGVDSTLKIQPAKLEDSAVYLCASSTRDSTDTQYFGPGTRLTVL.

V gene TRBV6-2 or TRBV6-3 combines with J gene TRBJ1-6; possible D gene TRBD1, 5 bases. Trimming left V 6 bases short and J 5 bases short, with 11 bases between. The CDR3 runs to 14 residues. Germline V gene lookup returns CDR1 MNHEY and CDR2 SVGEGT. The CDR3 is CASSPGRNNSPLHF. Here the CDR3 DNA reads TGTGCCAGCAGCCCGGGACGGAATAATTCACCCCTCCACTTT.

This clone was observed a single time. The chain combines TRBV5-1 with TRBJ2-7; 7 bases map to TRBD1. The junction had 7 bases not matched to a gene; V was cut back by 0 bases and J by 4 bases. The CDR3 is 15 residues long. In germline, CDR1 is SGHRS, CDR2 YFSETQ. DNA of the CDR3: TGCGCCAGCAGCTTGGGCAGGGGGATTTGGTACGAGCAGTACTTC. Its protein product is CASSLGRGIWYEQYF.

The V call is TRBV3-1 (or the pseudogene TRBV3-2), the J call TRBJ1-1, with 8 bases identical to TRBD1. J gave up 2 bases and V 0 bases, and 2 bases lay outside the gene matches. The V gene's germline CDR1 is LGHDT and CDR2 YNNKEL (reference sequence). The CDR3 totals 15 residues. DNA for the CDR3: TGTGCCAGCAGCCAAGAAGGGACAGGAAACACTGAAGCTTTCTTT. This encodes CASSQEGTGNTEAFF.

This chain joins TRBV7-8 and TRBJ1-5; maybe TRBD1 (5 bases). The CDR3 is 14 amino acids. Trimming shortened V by 2 bases and J by 3 bases, and 8 bases separated the two germline ends. CDR1 and CDR2 from the germline V gene are SGHVS and FQNEAQ. In DNA, the CDR3 is TGTGCCAGCAGCTTAAGACAGCTCAATCAGCCCCAGCATTTT. It specifies CASSLRQLNQPQHF.

The chain couples TRBV10-1 to TRBJ2-3; 9 bases are shared with TRBD1. Germline CDR1 WNHNN, CDR2 SYGVQD (reference sequence). Trimming took 5 bases from V and 2 from J; bases not matched to a gene: 5. The CDR3 covers 15 residues. CDR3 sequence (DNA): TGCGCCAGCAGTATGACAGGGGGACTCACAGATACGCAGTATTTT. It specifies CASSMTGGLTDTQYF.

The gene calls are TRBV7-2 and TRBJ2-5; 7 bases are a match to TRBD2. The CDR3 runs to 14 residues. The germline gives CDR1 SGHTA, CDR2 FQGNSA. J lost 9 bases, V lost 6 bases, and 13 bases had no gene match. CDR3 in DNA: TGTGCCAGCAGTGCTACGGGGACTATCGGCGCCCAGTACTTC. This sequence encodes CASSATGTIGAQYF.